This TCR beta chain was sequenced during a study of control samples from healthy donors and cancer patients. Data came from immunoSEQ multiplex PCR; TCRdb stores just in-frame clones and leaves some out. The sample records about 59,000 clones, about 92% being singletons. CDR1 and CDR2 (germline): SGHNT, YYREEE (reference sequence). The CDR3 is 15 amino acids. V was pared by 4 bases and J by 5 bases, with 11 bases of the junction left unmatched. The rearrangement links TRBV5-4 to TRBJ1-1, with 7 nucleotides matching TRBD1. The receptor comes from a man aged 35 to 55 with colorectal cancer. The specimen sequenced was PBMCs. This CDR3 is CASSPQGGLRTEAFF. Here the CDR3 DNA reads TGTGCCAGCAGCCCCCAAGGGGGCCTTCGGACTGAAGCTTTCTTT.